This entry lists 2 T cell receptor beta chains sequenced from one sample in a study of shared clonotypes between healthy human individuals. The naive CD8 subset, CD45RO-negative cells positively selected for CCR7, excluded terminally differentiated effector memory CD45RA+ cells. Sequencing was performed with immunoSEQ multiplex PCR; in TCRdb, only in-frame clones are kept and a portion is missing. There are about 2.2 million clones in the sample; roughly 91% occur only once, and under 2% lies in the top ten. Sequencing was carried out using naive CD8+ T cells from PBMCs. These receptors were collected from a man aged 18 to 29 in good health. Some clones in this sample may be carry-over from other donors' samples.

As for this clone: Other nucleotide sequences in the sample specify the same CDR3. The chain recombines TRBV27 with TRBJ1-5; D not certain. Trimming pared 2 bases from V and 4 bases from J, leaving 9 bases between. Germline assignment: CDR1 MNHEY and CDR2 SMNVEV (reference sequence). The CDR3 consists of 14 residues. CDR3 DNA: TGTGCCAGCAGTTTACTCGGGGTAAATCAGCCCCAGCATTTT. Its protein product is CASSLLGVNQPQHF.

The chain couples TRBV9 to TRBJ2-3; the match to TRBD1 covers 8 bases. Germline assignment: CDR1 SGDLS and CDR2 YYNGEE. The CDR3 has 15 residues. With 6 bases clipped from V and 1 base from J, the junction kept 7 bases outside the gene matches. The CDR3 here is CASTGQGGGTDTQYF. The CDR3 nucleotides are TGTGCCAGCACCGGACAGGGAGGAGGCACAGATACGCAGTATTTT.